These 20 T cell receptor beta chains were sequenced from one sample in a study of CD8+ T cells in alopecia areata. Combined cutaneous lymph node cells underwent sorting by CD4, CD8alpha, NKG2D, NKG2ACE and additional markers. RNA was isolated and reverse transcribed to cDNA, the sequencing template. Produced via immunoSEQ multiplex PCR; TCRdb's table is partial and in-frame only. This sample comprises about 300,000 clones, none seen once only. The sequenced sample was CD4+ T cells sorted from a lymph node. The receptors were gathered from a C3H/HeJ mouse with alopecia areata. Strain haplotype (MHC): H2-k.

About this clone: Germline and genes: mouse. Read sequence stops 4 residues before the CDR3 end, and the germline J gene provides the missing end. The V and J genes are TRBV13-2 and TRBJ2-3; D not certain. V lost 4 bases and J lost 3, with 12 bases in between. This CDR3 spans 14 amino acids. Germline CDR1 reads NNHNN; CDR2 reads SYGAGS (reference sequence). The CDR3 DNA, read in part, is TGTGCCAGCGGTTTATCCTTTTGGGCAGAA. It yields the protein CASGLSFWAE. The whole CDR3 is CASGLSFWAETLYF.

This clone appeared a few times. Gene names and germline refer to mouse. CDR3 sequence: CTCSTGGGNYAEQFF. The part of the CDR3 DNA that was read is TGCACCTGCAGTACAGGGGGCGGGAACTATGCT. The chain employs TRBV1 and TRBJ2-1; TRBD1 matches at 9 bases. The CDR3 goes on 4 residues after the read ends, and that part is filled in from the germline J gene. Germline loops: CDR1 NSQYPW, CDR2 LRSPGD (reference sequence). Unmatched junction bases numbered 3, after V lost 5 bases and J lost 1 base. The CDR3 loop spans 15 amino acids.

Comment on this clone: Mouse names are used for the genes. Coverage ceases 4 residues before the CDR3 finishes, and the germline J gene fills in the end. The J gene is TRBJ2-1, the V gene TRBV1; TRBD1 might be the D (6 bases). CDR1 and CDR2 (germline): NSQYPW, LRSPGD (reference sequence). The CDR3 covers 14 residues. The CDR3 spells CTCSAQGHPAEQFF. CDR3 bases read: TGCACCTGCAGTGCCCAGGGACATCCCGCT.

A few counts support this clone. Gene names are the mouse ones. The read is 3 residues too short to cover the CDR3 end, so that end is filled in from the germline J gene. This chain links TRBV14 with TRBJ1-6, with no clear D. TRBJ1-6 is an open reading frame, and its role is uncertain. V lost 4 bases, J lost 4 bases, and 9 bases lay in between. Looked up from germline, CDR1 is SGHDT and CDR2 is FRDEAV. CDR3 length equals 14 residues. The CDR3 bases that were read are TGTGCCAGCAGTCCGACAAATTATAATTCGCCC. Translating it yields CASSPTNYNSP. The full CDR3 sequence reads CASSPTNYNSPLYF.

This clone was observed at least ten times. The genes and germline here are from mouse. The sequence runs out 4 residues before the end of the CDR3; the remainder is reconstructed from the germline J gene. V is TRBV17 and J is TRBJ2-1; D unclear. CDR3 size: 14 residues. V dropped 2 bases and J dropped 0 bases, with 5 bases sitting between them. The germline gives CDR1 MNHDT, CDR2 YYDKIL. CDR3 DNA (partial): TGTGCTAGCAGTAGAAATGTTAACTATGCT. Its translation is CASSRNVNYA. The entire CDR3 is CASSRNVNYAEQFF.

In regard to this clone: Gene labels here are mouse ones. The observed sequence ends 4 residues before the CDR3 terminus, with the missing tail filled in from the germline J gene. The rearrangement uses TRBV13-3 and TRBJ2-1, with TRBD1 identical over 9 bases. The V gene end was trimmed by 2 bases and the J gene end by 5 bases; junction bases not matched to a gene: 5. Germline CDR1 NNHDY, CDR2 SYVADS. This CDR3 is built from 15 residues. CDR3 DNA, as far as it was read: TGTGCCAGCAGTGAGGCCGGGACAGGGCATGCT. Its protein is CASSEAGTGHA. The full CDR3 sequence reads CASSEAGTGHAEQFF.

This clone has a handful of counts. Gene and germline names: mouse. The read is 4 residues too short to cover the CDR3 end, so that end is filled in from the germline J gene. The chain links TRBV13-1 to TRBJ1-1, with 7 bases identical to TRBD1. The J segment lost 3 bases and the V segment lost 6 bases, leaving 5 bases of the junction unmatched. Germline loops: CDR1 NSHNY, CDR2 SYGAGN. The length of the CDR3 is 13 residues. The CDR3 DNA, read in part, is TGTGCCAGCACCCCGGGACAGCACACA. This sequence encodes CASTPGQHT. The entire CDR3 sequence reads CASTPGQHTEVFF.

Note on this clone: Genes here carry mouse names. The read gets to within 3 residues of the CDR3 end, and the germline J gene fills in the rest. Other DNA sequences within the sample encode an identical CDR3. The V call is TRBV19, the J call TRBJ1-6; 7 bases agree with TRBD1. TRBJ1-6 is treated as an ORF (open reading frame) with a function not yet certain. The CDR3 extends over 14 amino acids. Trimming took 2 bases from V and 7 from J; bases not matched to a gene: 3. Germline CDR1 and CDR2: FNHDT and SITEND (reference sequence). CDR3 DNA (partial): TGTGCCAGCAGTATTAACAGGGGAAATTCGCCC. Its protein product is CASSINRGNSP. The CDR3 as a whole reads CASSINRGNSPLYF.

A note on this clone: Any gene name here is a mouse gene name. The missing CDR3 end, 4 residues past where the read stops, is filled in from the germline J gene. The chain has TRBV1 and TRBJ2-3; 7 nucleotides line up with TRBD1. The CDR3 sequence is 14 residues long. Germline V gene lookup returns CDR1 NSQYPW and CDR2 LRSPGD (reference sequence). Partial CDR3 DNA: TGCACCTGCAGTGCAGATTGGGACAGAGAA. It yields the protein CTCSADWDRE. The complete CDR3 protein is CTCSADWDRETLYF.

Note on this clone: Gene and germline names: mouse. The read comes to an end 4 residues before the CDR3 does, leaving the germline J gene to fill in the end. The V and J genes are TRBV5 and TRBJ2-3; TRBD1 matches at 11 bases. With V trimmed by 2 bases and J by 0 bases, 4 bases remained unmatched. Germline loops: CDR1 LGHNA, CDR2 YNLKQL (reference sequence). CDR3 length: 17 amino acids. CDR3 loop: CASSQRDRGYSAETLYF. The CDR3 DNA, read in part, is TGTGCCAGCAGCCAAAGGGACAGGGGGTATAGTGCAGAA.

About this clone itself: The listed genes are named as in mouse. The CDR3 end falls 4 residues outside the read, so it is completed with the germline J gene. The chain has TRBV13-3 and TRBJ1-1; TRBD1 matches at 7 bases. Germline lookup yields CDR1 NNHDY and CDR2 SYVADS. This CDR3 has 14 residues. Trimming removed 2 bases from V and 4 bases from J; junction bases left unmatched: 5. Partial CDR3 DNA: TGTGCCAGCAGTGAAGGAAGGGGGCCCACA. Translated: CASSEGRGPT. The entire CDR3 protein reads CASSEGRGPTEVFF.

This clone was seen a few times. The gene symbols are mouse symbols. The read falls 4 residues short of the CDR3 end, and the missing part is taken from the germline J gene. This chain links TRBV13-3 with TRBJ2-5; D uncertain. Germline-derived CDR1 and CDR2 are NNHDY and SYVADS. This CDR3 has 12 amino acids. This CDR3 is CASSDQEDTQYF. The CDR3 bases that were read are TGTGCCAGCAGTGATCAGGAAGAC.

On this clone: Mouse germline and gene names are used. The read falls 4 residues short of the CDR3 end, and the missing part is taken from the germline J gene. The gene calls are TRBV14 and TRBJ2-5, with 11 bases that match TRBD1. CDR1 and CDR2 from the germline V gene are SGHDT and FRDEAV. V lost 2 bases and J lost 2; bases outside the gene matches: 4. The CDR3 runs to 16 residues. This CDR3 reads CASSLGDRGGQDTQYF. The covered CDR3 bases are TGTGCCAGCAGTTTGGGGGACAGGGGGGGCCAAGAC.

This clone appeared a few times. The genes and germline here are from mouse. The CDR3 end is not reached by the read, which stops 4 residues before it; the germline J gene fills it in. The genes are TRBV19 and TRBJ2-3; the match to TRBD2 covers 10 bases. This CDR3 region has 15 residues. CDR1 is FNHDT and CDR2 is SITEND in the germline V gene (reference sequence). Trimming at V came to 5 bases and at J to 0 bases, leaving 3 bases not matched to a gene. The CDR3 sequence: CASRTGLGSAETLYF. Partial CDR3 DNA: TGTGCCAGCAGAACGGGACTGGGGAGTGCAGAA.

This clone was found many times. Gene names denote mouse genes. The CDR3 loop reads CASSRTGEVFF. The covered CDR3 bases are TGTGCTAGCAGTAGAACAGGA. The chain couples TRBV17 to TRBJ1-1, with a possible D match to TRBD1 (5 bases). Read coverage stops 4 residues before the CDR3 terminus; the germline J gene supplies the remainder. The CDR3 spans 11 residues. From germline, CDR1 is MNHDT and CDR2 YYDKIL.

This clone was seen a few times. The gene symbols are mouse symbols. The CDR3 is cut off 4 residues early in the read; its end comes from the germline J gene. Other nucleotide sequences in the sample specify the same CDR3. This rearrangement joins TRBV5 to TRBJ2-5, with 11 positions matching TRBD2. The CDR3 runs 16 residues. Germline loops: CDR1 LGHNA, CDR2 YNLKQL (reference sequence). The V gene end was trimmed by 0 bases and the J gene end by 3 bases; junction bases not matched to a gene: 2. Incomplete CDR3 DNA: TGTGCCAGCAGCCAAGAAGGGACTGGGGGACAAGAC. Protein sequence: CASSQEGTGGQD. The whole CDR3 sequence reads CASSQEGTGGQDTQYF.

In this sample, this clone turned up a few times. Gene and germline names: mouse. The DNA ends 4 residues before the CDR3 does, and the rest of the CDR3 is filled in from the germline J gene. The J gene is TRBJ2-7, the V gene TRBV19; D is ambiguous. CDR1 is FNHDT and CDR2 is SITEND in the germline V gene (reference sequence). The CDR3 runs to 13 residues. Trimming pared 2 bases from V and 0 bases from J, leaving 6 bases between. The chain's CDR3 is CASSIYNSYEQYF. CDR3 bases read: TGTGCCAGCAGTATTTACAACTCCTAT.

A word on this clone: Mouse names are used for the genes. The read falls 4 residues short of the CDR3 end, and the missing part is taken from the germline J gene. V gene TRBV19 combines with J gene TRBJ2-7; 11 bases align to TRBD1. This CDR3 is 13 amino acids long. From germline, CDR1 is FNHDT and CDR2 SITEND (reference sequence). CDR3 amino acids: CASRGQGVYEQYF. The CDR3 bases that were read are TGTGCCAGCAGGGGACAGGGGGTTTAT.

As regards this clone: Gene names denote mouse genes. The covered CDR3 bases are TGTGCCAGCAGCCCGTTGGACAGATATAATTCGCCC. Its protein product is CASSPLDRYNSP. The full CDR3 reads CASSPLDRYNSPLYF. The chain joins TRBV13-1 to TRBJ1-6; TRBD1 might be the D (6 bases). The read falls 3 residues short of the CDR3 end, and the missing part is taken from the germline J gene. TRBJ1-6 has ORF status, its function being uncertain. The CDR3 has 15 residues. Germline CDR1 NSHNY, CDR2 SYGAGN. Between the trimmed V and J ends, which lost 5 bases and 4 bases, there was a span of 13 bases.

Of note for this clone: The listed genes are named as in mouse. The read terminates 4 residues before the CDR3 end, so the remaining end is supplied by the germline J gene. Other nucleotide sequences from this sample produce the same CDR3. The chain has TRBV31 and TRBJ2-1, with D perhaps TRBD1 (5 bases). Deletions cut 0 bases from V and 1 base from J, with 7 bases between. Germline loops: CDR1 GKSSPN, CDR2 SITVG. There are 14 residues in the CDR3. This chain's CDR3 is CAWSLEGNYAEQFF. The DNA read from the CDR3 is TGTGCCTGGAGTCTAGAGGGGAACTATGCT.